This entry lists 27 T cell receptor beta chains sequenced from one sample in a study of OX40 agonist ivuxolimab in advanced cancers. TCRdb's copy holds only in-frame clones and misses some; the assay was immunoSEQ multiplex PCR. Of under 80,000 clones listed, around 87% are singletons. Sample: CD4+ or CD8+ T cells sorted from blood, taken in a trial of the OX40 agonist ivuxolimab. The receptors here all came from an adult with an advanced solid tumor such as melanoma, head and neck, liver or kidney cancer.

The chain combines TRBV6-1 with TRBJ1-2; 9 bases map to TRBD1. Germline lookup yields CDR1 MNHNS and CDR2 SASEGT. CDR3 size: 16 residues. V trimming: 3 bases; J trimming: 4 bases; junction bases outside the gene matches: 9. In nucleotides, the CDR3 is TGTGCCAGCAGTGAGCTCACAGGGGGCTCAGGCTATGGCTACACCTTC. It encodes CASSELTGGSGYGYTF.

V is TRBV5-1 and J is TRBJ2-6, with D perhaps given as TRBD1 or TRBD2 (5 bases each). This CDR3 has 17 residues. The germline V and J ends were trimmed by 3 bases and 4 bases, with 17 bases remaining between them. Germline V gene lookup returns CDR1 SGHRS and CDR2 YFSETQ. The CDR3 spells CASSWGGSGTGANVLTF. The CDR3 DNA reads TGCGCCAGCAGCTGGGGTGGGTCAGGGACGGGGGCCAACGTCCTGACTTTC.

The J gene is TRBJ2-2, the V gene TRBV9, with a possible D match to TRBD2 (5 bases). Germline-derived CDR1 and CDR2 are SGDLS and YYNGEE. The CDR3 runs 15 residues. V was clipped by 0 bases and J by 3 bases, with 9 bases between them. The DNA of the CDR3 is TGTGCCAGCAGCGTAGTCGGGGAGCACACCGGGGAGCTGTTTTTT. Translating it yields CASSVVGEHTGELFF.

This rearrangement joins TRBV30 to TRBJ1-2, with 7 nucleotides matching TRBD1. Germline trimming cut 5 bases from V and 5 bases from J; bases unmatched to any gene: 5. Germline V CDR1 and CDR2: GTSNPN, SVGIG (reference sequence). This CDR3 contains 12 residues. CDR3 sequence reads: CAWSDRRYGYTF. The CDR3 DNA reads as TGTGCCTGGTCGGACAGGCGATATGGCTACACCTTC.

The chain uses TRBV6-5 and TRBJ1-2, with 7 bases matching TRBD1. The CDR3 loop spans 14 amino acids. The ends lost 0 bases at V and 2 bases at J; junction bases unmatched: 0. Per the germline V gene, CDR1 is MNHEY and CDR2 is SVGAGI. As DNA, the CDR3 is TGTGCCAGCAGTTACTCGGGACAGAACTATGGCTACACCTTC. Amino acids: CASSYSGQNYGYTF.

The chain is built from TRBV10-3 and TRBJ1-6, with D maybe TRBD1 (5 bases). The CDR3 sequence is 14 residues long. Deletions cut 5 bases from V and 5 bases from J, with 10 bases between. Germline V gene sequence: CDR1 ENHRY, CDR2 SYGVKD. CDR3 region: CAISRDRDNSPLHF. The CDR3 nucleotides are TGTGCCATCAGTCGAGACAGAGATAATTCACCCCTCCACTTT.

This chain connects TRBV6-5 to TRBJ1-1, with 7 bases fitting TRBD1. V shed 4 bases, J shed 0 bases, and the junction held 2 bases outside the gene matches. This CDR3 contains 14 residues. Germline V gene sequence: CDR1 MNHEY, CDR2 SVGAGI. The CDR3 DNA follows: TGTGCCAGCAGTTTACAGGGGATGAACACTGAAGCTTTCTTT. This gives the protein CASSLQGMNTEAFF.

The chain uses TRBV5-8 and TRBJ2-7; TRBD1 might be the D (6 bases). In germline, CDR1 is SGHTS, CDR2 YDEGEE. The CDR3 has 12 amino acids. Trimming removed 5 bases from V and 6 bases from J, with 12 bases in between. CDR3 DNA: TGTGCCAGCAGACAGACAGGCAGCGAGCAGTACTTC. Amino acids: CASRQTGSEQYF. Variable domain in full (rest from reference TRBV5-8 and TRBJ2-7): EAGVTQSPTHLIKTRGQQATLRCSPISGHTSVYWYQQALGLGLQFLLWYDEGEERNRGNFPPRFSGRQFPNYSSELNVNALELEDSALYLCASRQTGSEQYFGPGTRLTVT.

The chain links TRBV6-5 to TRBJ2-7, with 12 bases matching TRBD1. Trimming removed 6 bases from V and 13 bases from J; junction bases left unmatched: 10. Germline V gene lookup returns CDR1 MNHEY and CDR2 SVGAGI. CDR3 length: 13 amino acids. DNA of the CDR3: TGTGCCAGCAGACAGGACGGGACAGGGGGCGTTTACTTC. Its translation is CASRQDGTGGVYF.

The chain combines TRBV11-3 with TRBJ2-1; D might be TRBD2 (6 bases). V was trimmed by 5 bases and J by 1 base, leaving 18 bases between them. The CDR3 contains 17 residues. In germline, CDR1 is SGHNT, CDR2 YENEEA. The CDR3 DNA reads TGTGCCAGCAGCCTTACCATCGCGGGGAGTTCCTACAATGAGCAGTTCTTC. The encoded protein is CASSLTIAGSSYNEQFF.

The chain employs TRBV19 and TRBJ1-1; D not certain. Germline values: CDR1 LNHDA, CDR2 SQIVND (reference sequence). The CDR3 length is 14 residues. V lost 7 bases and J 0 bases, leaving 12 bases between the germline ends. CDR3 sequence (DNA): TGTGCCAGTACCCTGGACGGACTGAACACTGAAGCTTTCTTT. Translated, it gives CASTLDGLNTEAFF.

This chain uses TRBV27 with TRBJ2-5, with TRBD2 matching 14 bases. TRBJ2-7 matches the DNA end more closely, so the J call is doubtful. CDR3 length equals 14 residues. Per germline, CDR1 MNHEY and CDR2 SMNVEV (reference sequence). The CDR3 loop reads CASSPGTSGGEQYF. The CDR3 bases are TGTGCCAGCAGTCCCGGGACTAGCGGGGGCGAGCAGTACTTC.

The chain couples TRBV18 to TRBJ1-1; 10 nucleotides line up with TRBD1. CDR1 KGHSH and CDR2 LQKENI come from the germline V gene. Unmatched junction bases numbered 4, after V lost 2 bases and J lost 1 base. This CDR3 has 16 amino acids. CDR3 DNA sequence: TGTGCCAGCTCACCAAGGACAGGGGGGACGAACACTGAAGCTTTCTTT. Protein sequence: CASSPRTGGTNTEAFF.

The V and J genes are TRBV5-6 and TRBJ1-2; D unclear. The germline gives CDR1 SGHDT, CDR2 YYEEEE. V lost 1 base and J lost 8, with 18 bases in between. The CDR3 sequence is 15 residues long. In nucleotides, the CDR3 is TGTGCCAGCAGCTTGAGGGCAGCCTCTGTCGGGGGCTACACCTTC. The encoded protein is CASSLRAASVGGYTF. The whole variable domain, filled in from reference TRBV5-6 and TRBJ1-2, reads DAGVTQSPTHLIKTRGQQVTLRCSPKSGHDTVSWYQQALGQGPQFIFQYYEEEERQRGNFPDRFSGHQFPNYSSELNVNALLLGDSALYLCASSLRAASVGGYTFGSGTRLTVV.

The chain joins TRBV7-9 to TRBJ2-3; no clear D gene. V dropped 4 bases and J dropped 4 bases, with 18 bases sitting between them. In germline, CDR1 is SEHNR, CDR2 FQNEAQ (reference sequence). The length of the CDR3 is 16 residues. The CDR3 region is CASSSPVPPSPDTQYF. The CDR3, as DNA: TGTGCCAGCAGCTCGCCGGTACCCCCCTCACCAGATACGCAGTATTTT.

This clone was picked up a small number of times. The chain carries TRBV18 and TRBJ2-2, with 9 bases lining up with TRBD1. Germline V gives CDR1 KGHSH, CDR2 LQKENI. The CDR3 sequence is 15 residues long. The V and J ends lost 7 bases and 0 bases, in that order; junction bases with no gene match: 3. The CDR3 spells CASFRQGANTGELFF. The CDR3 nucleotides read TGTGCCAGCTTTCGACAGGGGGCGAACACCGGGGAGCTGTTTTTT.

The rearrangement links TRBV5-4 to TRBJ1-1; 7 positions agree with TRBD1. The J segment lost 1 base and the V segment lost 4 bases, leaving 4 bases of the junction unmatched. This CDR3 has 14 amino acids. Germline V gene data show CDR1 as SGHNT and CDR2 as YYREEE (reference sequence). CDR3 nucleotide sequence: TGTGCCAGCAGCGCGGGACAGAAGAACACTGAAGCTTTCTTT. Encoded protein: CASSAGQKNTEAFF.

This chain links TRBV27 with TRBJ1-1; D possibly corresponds to TRBD1 (5 bases). In germline, CDR1 is MNHEY, CDR2 SMNVEV (reference sequence). Trimming removed 0 bases at V and 4 bases at J, with 9 bases between. This CDR3 contains 14 residues. The CDR3 bases are TGTGCCAGCAGTTTATCGACAGTACCCACTGAAGCTTTCTTT. Its protein product is CASSLSTVPTEAFF.

In this sample, this clone turned up a few times. J is TRBJ1-5 and V is TRBV7-5; no check of the table's D call, TRBD1, against the DNA was made. TRBV7-5 constitutes a pseudogene. This CDR3 spans 11 amino acids. The CDR3, as DNA: TGTGCCAGAAGCTCAATTCAGCCCCAGCATTTT. Protein sequence: CARSSIQPQHF.

The CDR3 sequence: CASSPRVRYGYTF. The CDR3 coding sequence is TGTGCCAGCAGCCCTAGGGTACGGTATGGCTACACCTTC. V gene TRBV6-1 combines with J gene TRBJ1-2; D is unresolved. Trimming removed 6 bases from V and 5 bases from J, with 13 bases in between. The CDR3 totals 13 residues. Germline V lookup: CDR1 MNHNS, CDR2 SASEGT.

This sequence joins TRBV19 and TRBJ1-2; D remains ambiguous. Germline assignment: CDR1 LNHDA and CDR2 SQIVND (reference sequence). V was shortened by 2 bases and J by 0 bases, with 13 bases between the two germline ends. This CDR3 region has 16 residues. The DNA of the CDR3 is TGTGCCAGTAGTATATACCCAGCCTCTTCTAACTATGGCTACACCTTC. Translated: CASSIYPASSNYGYTF.

The CDR3 coding sequence is TGTGCCAGCAGTTACCGAGATGCCTCCTACAATGAGCAGTTCTTC. Translation gives CASSYRDASYNEQFF. The V call is TRBV6-5, the J call TRBJ2-1; no clear D. The germline V and J ends were trimmed by 2 bases and 0 bases, with 8 bases remaining between them. The CDR3 runs to 15 residues. Germline assignment: CDR1 MNHEY and CDR2 SVGAGI.

The sample holds one count of this clone. The genes are TRBV6-5 and TRBJ1-1; D may be TRBD1 (5 bases). Deletions cut 6 bases from V and 1 base from J, with 12 bases between. This CDR3 has 14 amino acids. From germline, CDR1 is MNHEY and CDR2 SVGAGI. CDR3 sequence reads: CASSGLTENTEAFF. Here the CDR3 DNA reads TGTGCCAGCAGCGGACTGACAGAGAACACTGAAGCTTTCTTT.

The rearrangement uses TRBV6-6 and TRBJ1-1; D unclear. Germline V gene data show CDR1 as MNHNY and CDR2 as SVGAGI (reference sequence). The CDR3 spans 15 residues. V was cut by 0 bases and J by 0 bases, with 8 bases left in between. The CDR3 spells CASSYSAGLNTEAFF. CDR3 nucleotides: TGTGCCAGCAGTTACTCGGCAGGTTTGAACACTGAAGCTTTCTTT.

The V and J genes are TRBV6-5 and TRBJ1-1; TRBD1 might be the D (5 bases). The CDR3 spans 15 residues. Trimming removed 5 bases at V and 5 bases at J, with 18 bases between. CDR1 is MNHEY and CDR2 is SVGAGI in the germline V gene. CDR3 nucleotide sequence: TGTGCCAGCAGTCCCGGGGCTCTCGAACGTACTGAAGCTTTCTTT. This codes for CASSPGALERTEAFF.

This clone was counted a few times. The rearrangement joins TRBV7-9 to TRBJ2-3; 8 positions match TRBD2. Trimming at V came to 1 base and at J to 1 base, leaving 10 bases not matched to a gene. Germline CDR1 is SEHNR and CDR2 is FQNEAQ (reference sequence). The CDR3 contains 18 residues. DNA of the CDR3: TGTGCCAGCAGCTTAGGCACATCCGGAGCGGGGGGCACAGATACGCAGTATTTT. Protein sequence: CASSLGTSGAGGTDTQYF. The full variable domain, in which reference TRBV7-9 and TRBJ2-3 provide the parts outside the CDR3, is DTGVSQNPRHKITKRGQNVTFRCDPISEHNRLYWYRQTLGQGPEFLTYFQNEAQLEKSRLLSDRFSAERPKGSFSTLEIQRTEQGDSAMYLCASSLGTSGAGGTDTQYFGPGTRLTVL.

This clone has just one count. The chain employs TRBV6-4 and TRBJ2-7; TRBD1 agrees at 9 bases. V lost 6 bases and J lost 3; bases outside the gene matches: 0. This CDR3 has 12 amino acids. CDR1 MRHNA and CDR2 SNTAGT come from the germline V gene. CDR3 coding DNA: TGTGCCAGCAGGACAGGGGGCTACGAGCAGTACTTC. It encodes CASRTGGYEQYF.